This T cell receptor (beta chain) came from a study of shared clonotypes between healthy human individuals. V dropped 3 bases and J dropped 0; count of bases not matched to a gene: 6. Germline CDR1 and CDR2: MNHNS and SASEGT. The CDR3 loop spans 16 amino acids. Selected positively for CCR7 and CD45RO-negative, naive CD8 cells excluded terminally differentiated effector memory CD45RA+ cells. Profiled with immunoSEQ multiplex PCR; TCRdb holds only in-frame clones, not every one. The table records around 1.9 million clones, 90% to 95% of them present only once. The genes are TRBV6-1 and TRBJ2-3, with 7 positions matching TRBD2. Source material: naive CD8+ T cells from PBMCs. The source is a man younger than 35 in good health. Some clones in this sample may be carry-over from other donors' samples. This CDR3 reads CASSEFYSGSTDTQYF. CDR3 nucleotide sequence: TGTGCCAGCAGTGAGTTTTATAGCGGGAGCACAGATACGCAGTATTTT.